A selection of T cell receptor beta chains follows, all from one sample in a study of beta chain features in type 1 diabetes. TCRdb's table, derived via immunoSEQ multiplex PCR, lists solely in-frame clones and lacks some. Of around 400,000 clones in the sample, more than 12% were seen once. Sequencing was carried out using naive CD4+ T cells from blood. These receptors came from a woman in her late teens or twenties in good health. The CDR3 runs from the conserved cysteine through the conserved F or W. The D gene is left open where the match is weak. Clone size is given for some rows only: seen once, a few or many times, or a class if the clone is expanded.

d_call	clone_size	v_call	j_call	cdr3_nt	cdr3_aa
NA	NA	TRBV20-1	TRBJ2-1	TGCAGTGCCTCCCCCGAGCGGCTCTTC	CSASPERLF
TRBD1	few	TRBV14	TRBJ2-7	TGTGCCAGCAGCCAAGTCGGACAGGGGGCGGGTGAGCAGTACTTC	CASSQVGQGAGEQYF
NA	few	TRBV4-1	TRBJ1-4	TGCGCCAGCAGCCAAGGAAAGGCAGGGGAAAACGAAAAACTGTTTTTT	CASSQGKAGENEKLFF
TRBD1	NA	TRBV9	TRBJ2-7	TGTGCCAGCAGCAATCCCACAGGGGGAGGCGGTTACGAGCAGTACTTC	CASSNPTGGGGYEQYF
NA	few	TRBV5-1	TRBJ1-1	TGCGCCAGCACCTTAGGCGGCGGTGGGAACACTGAAGCTTTCTTT	CASTLGGGGNTEAFF
NA	NA	TRBV20-1	TRBJ1-2	TGCAGTGCTAGAGTCGGCTATGGCTACACCTTC	CSARVGYGYTF
TRBD2	NA	TRBV6-4	TRBJ2-1	TGTGCCAGCAGTGACTGGTCTAGCGGGGCGACCTACAATGAGCAGTTCTTC	CASSDWSSGATYNEQFF
NA	NA	TRBV11-2	TRBJ2-2	TGTGCCAGCAGCTTAGCGGTTGAGGTCACCGGGGAGCTGTTTTTT	CASSLAVEVTGELFF
TRBD1	NA	TRBV2	TRBJ2-2	TGTGCCAGCAGTCCACAGGGGACCGGGGAGCTGTTTTTT	CASSPQGTGELFF
NA	NA	TRBV7-2	TRBJ1-2	TGTGCCAGCAGCTTAGTGCGTCGGGGTACGGACTACACCTTC	CASSLVRRGTDYTF
NA	NA	TRBV27	TRBJ1-5	TGTGCCAGCAGTATTGACAGTAGCAATCAGCCCCAGCATTTT	CASSIDSSNQPQHF
TRBD1	few	TRBV10-3	TRBJ2-7	TGTGCCATCGCCGGGACAGGGGTGCCCGAGCAGTACTTC	CAIAGTGVPEQYF
NA	few	TRBV7-9	TRBJ2-1	TGTGCCAGCAGCTTAGTTTCGTACGCAGGAACCTACAATGAGCAGTTCTTC	CASSLVSYAGTYNEQFF
NA	NA	TRBV29-1	TRBJ2-1	TGCAGCGCAGAGCGTAGCTCCTACAATGAGCAGTTCTTC	CSAERSSYNEQFF
TRBD1	NA	TRBV28	TRBJ1-1	TGTGCCAGCAGTTCTCCGGGACAGGGGACTGAAGCTTTCTTT	CASSSPGQGTEAFF
TRBD2	NA	TRBV29-1	TRBJ2-7	TGCAGCGTTCAAAGACTAGCGGGAGTATACGAGCAGTACTTC	CSVQRLAGVYEQYF
NA	NA	TRBV18	TRBJ1-1	TGTGCCAGCTCACCGCCTGGACAGTCTAACACTGAAGCTTTCTTT	CASSPPGQSNTEAFF
TRBD1	NA	TRBV2	TRBJ2-1	TGTGCCAGCAGGCTGACAGGGCTCTCCTACAATGAGCAGTTCTTC	CASRLTGLSYNEQFF
NA	few	TRBV5-1	TRBJ2-1	TGCGCCAGCAGCTTACAGGGACATACGTTCGATGAGCAGTTCTTC	CASSLQGHTFDEQFF
TRBD1	NA	TRBV19	TRBJ2-7	TGTGCCAGTAGCAGGACAGGGGTACGAGGGGGCTACGAGCAGTACTTC	CASSRTGVRGGYEQYF
TRBD2	NA	TRBV28	TRBJ2-1	TGTGCCAGCAGGCCCACTAGCGGGTCCTACAATGAGCAGTTCTTC	CASRPTSGSYNEQFF
NA	NA	TRBV30	TRBJ1-4	TGTGCCTGGCGCAGGGTAGGCGAAAAACTGTTTTTT	CAWRRVGEKLFF
TRBD1	NA	TRBV29-1	TRBJ1-5	TGCAGTTATACGAGCAGGGGGAGCAATCAGCCCCAGCATTTT	CSYTSRGSNQPQHF
NA	NA	TRBV27	TRBJ1-5	TGTGCCAGCAGTTCCGGACTGAACAATCAGCCCCAGCATTTT	CASSSGLNNQPQHF
NA	few	TRBV7-2	TRBJ2-1	TGTGCCAGCAGCTTAGCCGGACGGGACTTTGCTGAGCAGTTCTTC	CASSLAGRDFAEQFF
NA	few	TRBV21-1	TRBJ1-2	TGTGCCAGCACATCGTCGTGGGGGCGCGGCTACACCTTC	CASTSSWGRGYTF
TRBD2	NA	TRBV30	TRBJ2-7	TGTGCCTGGAGTGTAAGCGGGAGCTCCTACGAGCAGTACTTC	CAWSVSGSSYEQYF
NA	NA	TRBV7-3	TRBJ1-2	TGTGCCAGCAGCTTAAGTTCCGGTGCTAACTATGGCTACACCTTC	CASSLSSGANYGYTF
NA	NA	TRBV28	TRBJ2-7	TGTGCCAGCAGTACTCACGCAACAGTTTCCGAGCAGTACTTC	CASSTHATVSEQYF
NA	NA	TRBV30	TRBJ2-1	TGTGCCTGGAGCCCGGACAGTAACAATGAGCAGTTCTTC	CAWSPDSNNEQFF
NA	NA	TRBV7-9	TRBJ1-2	TGTGCCAGCAGCCGCGGGGGGGACTATGGCTACACCTTC	CASSRGGDYGYTF
TRBD1	few	TRBV30	TRBJ1-2	TGTGCCTGGAGCGACAGGGAGAATTCTGGCTACACCTTC	CAWSDRENSGYTF
NA	NA	TRBV7-2	TRBJ1-5	TGTGCCAGCAGCCAAGGCGGGGCGGTCAATCAGCCCCAGCATTTT	CASSQGGAVNQPQHF
NA	NA	TRBV7-2	TRBJ2-5	TGTGCCAGCAACCAACAGTTGGTAGAGACCCAGTACTTC	CASNQQLVETQYF
TRBD2	NA	TRBV29-1	TRBJ2-7	TGCAGCGTTGGGACTAGCGGGAGAGGCGAGCAGTACTTC	CSVGTSGRGEQYF
TRBD1	NA	TRBV7-6	TRBJ2-7	TGTGCCAGCAGTGTTGCCGGGACAGGTCCCTACGAGCAGTACTTC	CASSVAGTGPYEQYF
TRBD1	NA	TRBV5-1	TRBJ1-2	TGCGCCAGCAGCTTGGAGAGGGGGCTTGGTGGCTACACCTTC	CASSLERGLGGYTF
TRBD1	NA	TRBV6-5	TRBJ2-7	TGTGCCAGCAGCCGGACAGGGGGCAGCTACGAGCAGTACTTC	CASSRTGGSYEQYF
TRBD1	NA	TRBV5-4	TRBJ2-1	TGTGCCAGCAGAAGGATACAGGGGGACAATGAGCAGTTCTTC	CASRRIQGDNEQFF
NA	NA	TRBV6-1	TRBJ1-5	TGTGCCAGCAGTGAAGGGGGCTATAGCAATCAGCCCCAGCATTTT	CASSEGGYSNQPQHF